This T cell receptor (beta chain) is drawn from a study of shared clonotypes between healthy human individuals. The table came from immunoSEQ multiplex PCR; TCRdb's copy has only in-frame clones and leaves some out. This sample has about 1 million clones, with about 75% found just once. The CDR3 has 15 amino acids. Germline V gene sequence: CDR1 SGHAT, CDR2 FQNNGV. The ends were cut back, 4 bases at V and 1 base at J, with 13 bases in the middle. Sequencing input: memory CD4+ T cells sorted from blood. Stated subset: CD45RA-negative fraction. The genes are TRBV11-2 and TRBJ1-1; D is uncertain. This receptor was obtained from a young man in good health. The CDR3 protein is CASSSQRSKNTEAFF. The CDR3 region has the DNA TGTGCCAGCAGCTCACAACGTTCAAAGAACACTGAAGCTTTCTTT. The full variable domain, its missing parts supplied by reference TRBV11-2 and TRBJ1-1, is EAGVAQSPRYKIIEKRQSVAFWCNPISGHATLYWYQQILGQGPKLLIQFQNNGVVDDSQLPKDRFSAERLKGVDSTLKIQPAKLEDSAVYLCASSSQRSKNTEAFFGQGTRLTVV.